These 17 T cell receptor beta chains originate from one sample sequenced in a study of cytomegalovirus exposure and HLA in healthy donors. Vbeta (60) and Jbeta (13) primers were used in the PCR. The assay was immunoSEQ multiplex PCR, and TCRdb's table has in-frame clones only and misses some. Of 95,000 to 130,000 clones in the sample, over 60% were seen once. The material sequenced was PBMCs. The receptors shown here come from a man aged 30 to 45 in good health and CMV-seropositive.

This rearrangement joins TRBV25-1 to TRBJ2-1; 14 bases match TRBD2. V trimming: 6 bases; J trimming: 7 bases; junction bases outside the gene matches: 8. The CDR3 has 16 residues. Germline V gene sequence: CDR1 MGHDK, CDR2 SYGVNS. This chain's CDR3 is CASSLTSGRGANEQFF. The CDR3 DNA is TGTGCCAGCAGCCTGACTAGCGGGAGGGGCGCAAATGAGCAGTTCTTC.

The sample holds one count of this clone. The genes are TRBV7-9 and TRBJ1-1; 7 bases match TRBD1. The CDR3 is 14 amino acids. V shed 5 bases, J shed 4 bases, and the junction held 7 bases outside the gene matches. CDR1 SEHNR and CDR2 FQNEAQ come from the germline V gene (reference sequence). CDR3: CASSGRQGITEAFF. The CDR3 DNA reads TGTGCCAGCAGCGGACGACAGGGTATCACTGAAGCTTTCTTT.

This chain uses TRBV29-1 with TRBJ2-2; 16 bases are a match to TRBD2. Germline V gene lookup returns CDR1 SQVTM and CDR2 ANQGSEA. The CDR3 contains 16 residues. The J segment lost 3 bases and the V segment lost 6 bases, leaving 4 bases of the junction unmatched. The CDR3 region has the DNA TGCAGCGTATGGGGACTAGCGGGAGGGTACACCGGGGAGCTGTTTTTT. It translates to CSVWGLAGGYTGELFF.

This clone is a singleton in its sample. The DNA for the CDR3 is TGCGCCAGCAGCTTACACTCATTAATAGCGGGGGGCCCGTACCAAGAGACCCAGTACTTC. Translation gives CASSLHSLIAGGPYQETQYF. The V gene is TRBV5-1, the J gene TRBJ2-5; 10 positions agree with TRBD2. V lost 2 bases to trimming and J lost 0 bases; unmatched junction nucleotides: 16. The CDR3 contains 20 residues. CDR1 and CDR2 from the germline V gene are SGHRS and YFSETQ.

This chain uses TRBV5-1 with TRBJ1-6, with D possibly being TRBD1 (5 bases). This CDR3 is built from 17 residues. From germline, CDR1 is SGHRS and CDR2 YFSETQ. V was trimmed by 0 bases and J by 5 bases, leaving 15 bases between them. The CDR3 nucleotides are TGCGCCAGCAGCTTGGCAATATTAGGGGAAAATAATTCACCCCTCCACTTT. This translates into CASSLAILGENNSPLHF.

This chain uses TRBV27 with TRBJ2-5, with 8 bases identical to TRBD2. Gene TRBJ2-7 matches the end of the DNA better, so the J call may be wrong. CDR3 length: 13 residues. Germline CDR1 reads MNHEY; CDR2 reads SMNVEV (reference sequence). The CDR3: CASTSGSSYEQYF. The CDR3 DNA follows: TGTGCCAGCACCAGCGGGAGCTCCTACGAGCAGTACTTC.

CDR3 sequence: CASSLIREGGDEQFF. The CDR3, as DNA: TGCGCCAGCAGCCTGATACGGGAGGGGGGCGATGAGCAGTTCTTC. The chain uses TRBV5-1 and TRBJ2-1; 8 positions agree with TRBD2. Germline V gene data show CDR1 as SGHRS and CDR2 as YFSETQ. This CDR3 is 15 amino acids long. Trimming removed 4 bases from V and 8 bases from J; junction bases left unmatched: 11.

This chain joins TRBV28 and TRBJ1-2; D gene uncertain. This CDR3 comprises 13 residues. V lost 1 base and J lost 1, with 4 bases in between. Germline assignment: CDR1 MDHEN and CDR2 SYDVKM. The CDR3 protein is CASSLYGNYGYTF. CDR3 sequence (DNA): TGTGCCAGCAGTTTATACGGTAACTATGGCTACACCTTC.

V gene TRBV7-2 combines with J gene TRBJ2-7, with 11 positions matching TRBD2. Germline V lookup: CDR1 SGHTA, CDR2 FQGNSA. The CDR3 length is 15 residues. V trimming: 4 bases; J trimming: 3 bases; junction bases outside the gene matches: 5. CDR3 nucleotide sequence: TGTGCCAGCAGCTCCCGACTAGCGGGGTTCTACGAGCAGTACTTC. Translating it yields CASSSRLAGFYEQYF.

The V and J genes are TRBV27 and TRBJ2-4; perhaps TRBD2 as D (5 bases). Looked up from germline, CDR1 is MNHEY and CDR2 is SMNVEV (reference sequence). Trimming stripped 2 bases from V and 12 bases from J, with 26 bases between. This CDR3 contains 17 residues. The CDR3 is CASSLEVGLSDVYSQYF. The CDR3, as DNA: TGTGCCAGCAGTTTAGAAGTAGGGCTTAGCGATGTGTACAGTCAGTACTTC.

CDR3 bases: TGTGCCAGCAGTGAAGGAGGGCACGACATTCAGTACTTC. It is translated as CASSEGGHDIQYF. V is TRBV2 and J is TRBJ2-4; TRBD2 is a possible D gene (5 bases). Trimming took off 1 base at V and 8 bases at J, with 9 bases between the two ends. Germline V gene sequence: CDR1 SNHLY, CDR2 FYNNEI. The CDR3 is made up of 13 amino acids.

This sequence joins TRBV7-2 and TRBJ1-2; TRBD1 agrees at 10 bases. Germline-derived CDR1 and CDR2 are SGHTA and FQGNSA. V trimming: 1 base; J trimming: 8 bases; junction bases outside the gene matches: 10. The CDR3 has 16 amino acids. CDR3 nucleotide sequence: TGTGCCAGCAGCTTAGTGGTGTGGGACAGGGGTGTAGGCTACACCTTC. Translating it yields CASSLVVWDRGVGYTF.

The chain carries TRBV27 and TRBJ2-3; tentative D call: TRBD2 (5 bases). The V end was cut by 7 bases, the J end by 4 bases, with 12 bases between. The CDR3 has 13 residues. Germline V CDR1 and CDR2: MNHEY, SMNVEV (reference sequence). CDR3 loop: CASMIGVPDTQYF. CDR3 DNA: TGTGCCAGCATGATCGGGGTCCCAGATACGCAGTATTTT.

The V call is TRBV6-5, the J call TRBJ2-5, with 9 bases fitting TRBD2. CDR1 and CDR2 (germline): MNHEY, SVGAGI. The CDR3 spans 14 residues. The V segment lost 2 bases and the J segment 5 bases; nucleotides outside the gene matches: 3. The DNA for the CDR3 is TGTGCCAGCAGTTACGGACTAGCGTGGGAGACCCAGTACTTC. Protein sequence: CASSYGLAWETQYF.

The V and J genes are TRBV9 and TRBJ1-1; TRBD1 agrees at 7 bases. The CDR3 loop spans 16 amino acids. Germline lookup yields CDR1 SGDLS and CDR2 YYNGEE. J gave up 1 base and V 4 bases, and 10 bases lay outside the gene matches. This chain's CDR3 is CASSPQTGLTNTEAFF. The DNA for the CDR3 is TGTGCCAGCAGCCCCCAGACAGGGCTTACGAACACTGAAGCTTTCTTT. Looking up the rest from reference TRBV9 and TRBJ1-1 gives the full variable domain: DSGVTQTPKHLITATGQRVTLRCSPRSGDLSVYWYQQSLDQGLQFLIQYYNGEERAKGNILERFSAQQFPDLHSELNLSSLELGDSALYFCASSPQTGLTNTEAFFGQGTRLTVV.

The chain couples TRBV19 to TRBJ1-2; D is unresolved. There are 13 residues in the CDR3. CDR1 and CDR2 from the germline V gene are LNHDA and SQIVND (reference sequence). V was pared by 3 bases and J by 6 bases, with 11 bases between. CDR3 protein: CASSIMGVHGYTF. Written as DNA, the CDR3 is TGTGCCAGTAGTATCATGGGAGTCCATGGCTACACCTTC.

The chain recombines TRBV5-1 with TRBJ2-7; D might be TRBD2 (6 bases). The CDR3 covers 15 residues. V was shortened by 3 bases and J by 5 bases, with 18 bases between the two germline ends. Germline V gene lookup returns CDR1 SGHRS and CDR2 YFSETQ. In DNA, the CDR3 is TGCGCCAGCAGCTGGGGGGACCGGCCCCCGGACGAGCAGTACTTC. Its translation: CASSWGDRPPDEQYF.